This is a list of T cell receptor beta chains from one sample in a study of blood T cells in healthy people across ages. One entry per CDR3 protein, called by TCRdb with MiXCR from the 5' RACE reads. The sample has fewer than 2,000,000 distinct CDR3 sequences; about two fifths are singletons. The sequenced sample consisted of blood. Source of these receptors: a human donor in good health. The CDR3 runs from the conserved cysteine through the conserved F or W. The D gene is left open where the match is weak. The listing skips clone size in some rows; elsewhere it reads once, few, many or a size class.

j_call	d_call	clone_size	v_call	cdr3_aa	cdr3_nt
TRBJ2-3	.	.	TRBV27	CASSLSVRGGTDTQYF	TGTGCCAGCAGTTTGAGCGTGCGAGGGGGCACAGATACGCAGTATTTT
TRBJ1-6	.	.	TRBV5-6	CASSLGRQHYNSPLHF	TGTGCCAGCAGCTTGGGACGGCAGCACTATAATTCACCCCTCCACTTT
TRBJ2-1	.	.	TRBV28	CASSSNSQLPRQFF	TGTGCCAGCAGTTCAAACTCCCAGCTACCCCGGCAGTTCTTC
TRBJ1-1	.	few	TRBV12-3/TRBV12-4	CASRAFQGEAFF	TGTGCCAGCAGGGCGTTTCAGGGAGAGGCTTTCTTT
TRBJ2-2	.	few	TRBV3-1	CASSQVGNTGELFF	TGTGCCAGCAGCCAGGTGGGAAACACCGGGGAGCTGTTTTTT
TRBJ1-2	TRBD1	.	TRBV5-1	CAGSSRPGQAYGYTF	TGCGCCGGCAGTTCAAGACCGGGACAGGCCTATGGCTACACCTTC
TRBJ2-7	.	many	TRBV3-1	CASSQLGEQYF	TGTGCCAGCAGCCAATTGGGCGAGCAGTACTTC
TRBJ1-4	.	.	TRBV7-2	CASSQRETNEKLFF	TGTGCCAGCAGCCAACGGGAAACTAATGAAAAACTGTTTTTT
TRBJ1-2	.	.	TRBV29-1	CSVALMSPNYGYTF	TGCAGCGTTGCTCTTATGTCACCTAACTATGGCTACACCTTC
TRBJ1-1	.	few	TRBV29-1	CSAVIGGNTEAFF	TGCAGCGCGGTCATCGGGGGGAACACTGAAGCTTTCTTT
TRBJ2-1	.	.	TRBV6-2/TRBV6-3	CASNHRYNEQFF	TGTGCCAGCAACCACAGGTACAATGAGCAGTTCTTC
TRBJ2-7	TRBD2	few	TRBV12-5	CASGLVRTSGKVEQYF	TGTGCTAGTGGTTTGGTACGGACTAGCGGTAAGGTGGAGCAGTACTTC
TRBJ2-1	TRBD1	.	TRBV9	CASSVGTGLINEQFF	TGTGCCAGCAGCGTAGGGACAGGGTTGATCAATGAGCAGTTCTTC
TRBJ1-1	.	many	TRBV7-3	CASSVTGITEAFF	TGTGCCAGCAGCGTAACAGGGATAACTGAAGCTTTCTTT
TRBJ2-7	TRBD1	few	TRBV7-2	CASSQDRGRYEQYF	TGTGCCAGCAGCCAAGACAGGGGCAGGTACGAGCAGTACTTC
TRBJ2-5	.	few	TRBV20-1	CSARSRLGQETQYF	TGCAGTGCTAGATCAAGACTCGGACAAGAGACCCAGTACTTC
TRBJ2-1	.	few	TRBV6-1	CASSERRGSYNEQFF	TGTGCCAGCAGTGAACGACGGGGCTCCTACAATGAGCAGTTCTTC
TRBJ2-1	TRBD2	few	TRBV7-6	CASSLLAGGPLFDEQFF	TGTGCCAGCAGCTTACTAGCGGGGGGGCCTTTGTTTGATGAGCAGTTCTTC
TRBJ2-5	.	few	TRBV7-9	CASSPRGGRYQETQYF	TGTGCCAGCAGCCCCAGGGGGGGGCGGTACCAAGAGACCCAGTACTTC
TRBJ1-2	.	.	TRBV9	CASSVGDRSDGGYTF	TGTGCCAGCAGCGTTGGGGACCGTAGTGATGGTGGCTACACCTTC
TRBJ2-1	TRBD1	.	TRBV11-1	CASSPGTGLGQFF	TGTGCCAGCAGCCCGGGGACAGGGCTCGGGCAGTTCTTC
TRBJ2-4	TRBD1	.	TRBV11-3	CASSLRAGGAKNIQYF	TGTGCCAGCAGCTTAAGGGCAGGGGGTGCCAAAAACATTCAGTACTTC
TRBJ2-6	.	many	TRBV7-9	CASSLWRSGANVLTF	TGTGCCAGCAGCCTCTGGCGGTCTGGGGCCAACGTCCTGACTTTC
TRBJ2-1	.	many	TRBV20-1	CSAYRDITYNEQFF	TGCAGTGCTTACCGGGACATTACCTACAATGAGCAGTTCTTC
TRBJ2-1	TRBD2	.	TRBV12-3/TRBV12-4	CASRVLAGDPLSYNEQFF	TGTGCCAGCAGAGTACTAGCGGGGGATCCCCTCTCCTACAATGAGCAGTTCTTC
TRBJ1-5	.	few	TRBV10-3	CAISDGINQPQHF	TGTGCCATCAGTGATGGTATCAATCAGCCCCAGCATTTT